This T cell receptor (beta chain) derives from a study of CD8 T cells in ankylosing spondylitis. TCRdb re-analysed the 5' RACE reads in MiXCR, keeping a single row per CDR3 protein. The table shows 250,000 to 350,000 distinct CDR3 sequences, with less than 25% occurring only once. This clonotype was counted only a few times. The sample consisted of blood, either unsorted or a sorted T cell fraction (not recorded which). The receptor was isolated from a female donor with ankylosing spondylitis or in good health (not recorded which).

The CDR3 loop is CSVDSPSTDTQYF. The CDR3 region has the DNA TGCAGCGTTGACAGTCCTAGCACAGATACGCAGTATTTT. The chain combines TRBV29-1 with TRBJ2-3; no reliable D call. Germline lookup yields CDR1 SQVTM and CDR2 ANQGSEA. The CDR3 covers 13 residues. V lost 3 bases and J 0 bases, leaving 7 bases between the germline ends.